The present entry profiles one T cell receptor beta chain with its context. CDR1 is SGHAT, CDR2 FQNNGV, per germline. This CDR3 region has 15 residues. Trimming at V came to 9 bases and at J to 5 bases, leaving 11 bases not matched to a gene. There were TCR beta CDR3 regions amplified from RNA transcripts. Primed by the HTBI set, a first-round RT-PCR was run on the TCR CDR3. One entry per CDR3 protein results from TCRdb running MiXCR on the multiplex PCR reads. The sample holds about 58,000 distinct CDR3 sequences, approximately 50% seen once. This sample was taken from a study of T cells in Graves' hyperthyroidism and ophthalmopathy. Study-wide background: The authors collected peripheral blood at initial diagnosis, before any treatment.

Material: blood. This clonotype originated in a woman under 40 with Graves' ophthalmopathy. The V call is TRBV11-2, the J call TRBJ2-3; 10 positions match TRBD1. CDR3: CASFPRGQGGDTQYF. DNA for the CDR3: TGTGCCAGTTTCCCACGAGGACAGGGGGGAGATACGCAGTATTTT.